The 28 T cell receptor beta chains reported below all come from one sample, sequenced in a study of B cell selection in AIRE deficiency. The method was immunoSEQ multiplex PCR; TCRdb's version includes in-frame clones alone and lacks a portion of them. The data show around 23,000 clones, roughly 96% seen once. CD4+CD127+ cells were sorted as the conventional CD4 T cells. Sequencing input: CD4+CD127+ conventional T cells sorted from PBMCs. These receptors all stem from a human donor in good health.

This rearrangement joins TRBV7-3 to TRBJ2-5, with D perhaps matching TRBD1 (6 bases). The CDR3 is 17 residues long. Trimming left V 6 bases short and J 3 bases short, with 23 bases between. The germline gives CDR1 SGHTA, CDR2 FQGTGA. This CDR3 reads CASRLAFSGHPKETQYF. As DNA, the CDR3 is TGTGCCAGCAGGTTAGCGTTCTCGGGACACCCGAAAGAGACCCAGTACTTC.

The gene calls are TRBV5-1 and TRBJ2-3; D not resolved. CDR3 length: 16 residues. The germline CDR1 and CDR2 sequences are SGHRS and YFSETQ. V lost 0 bases and J 4 bases, leaving 15 bases between the germline ends. The CDR3 region has the DNA TGCGCCAGCAGCTTGGTTAAAGGTACGGGCCCAGATACGCAGTATTTT. This sequence encodes CASSLVKGTGPDTQYF.

This chain joins TRBV18 and TRBJ2-7; tentatively, D is TRBD1 (7 bases). Trimming pared 3 bases from V and 7 bases from J, leaving 16 bases between. Germline CDR1 reads KGHSH; CDR2 reads LQKENI. The CDR3 contains 14 residues. The CDR3 nucleotides are TGTGCCAGCTCACCGTGGCAGGGGGGAATAGAGCAGTACTTC. This sequence encodes CASSPWQGGIEQYF.

The genes are TRBV5-1 and TRBJ2-3, with 11 bases aligning to TRBD2. J was trimmed by 7 bases and V by 5 bases; bases with no gene match: 9. The V gene's germline CDR1 is SGHRS and CDR2 YFSETQ. The CDR3 covers 15 residues. CDR3 amino acids: CASRPLAGGIYTQYF. The CDR3 DNA reads TGCGCCAGCAGGCCTCTAGCGGGGGGAATATATACGCAGTATTTT.

The rearrangement links TRBV15 to TRBJ2-5, with TRBD2 matching 8 bases. The germline V gene encodes CDR1 LNHNV and CDR2 YYDKDF (reference sequence). Trimming at V came to 6 bases and at J to 4 bases, leaving 4 bases not matched to a gene. CDR3 size: 13 residues. CDR3 nucleotide sequence: TGTGCCACCAGTCTCGGGGGGGCAGAGACCCAGTACTTC. Translating gives CATSLGGAETQYF. The whole variable domain, remainder taken from reference TRBV15 and TRBJ2-5, is DAMVIQNPRYQVTQFGKPVTLSCSQTLNHNVMYWYQQKSSQAPKLLFHYYDKDFNNEADTPDNFQSRRPNTSFCFLDIRSPGLGDTAMYLCATSLGGAETQYFGPGTRLLVL.

The V gene is TRBV10-2, the J gene TRBJ1-2; no reliable D call. In germline, CDR1 is WSHSY, CDR2 SAAADI. This CDR3 region has 15 residues. Trimming shortened V by 2 bases and J by 2 bases, and 12 bases separated the two germline ends. In nucleotides, the CDR3 is TGCGCCAGCAGTGAGACCCCGTCACTCAACTATGGCTACACCTTC. This encodes CASSETPSLNYGYTF.

The V and J genes are TRBV19 and TRBJ1-4, with D unclear. Trimming pared 0 bases from V and 3 bases from J, leaving 11 bases between. The CDR3 length is 16 residues. The germline CDR1 and CDR2 sequences are LNHDA and SQIVND (reference sequence). CDR3 sequence (DNA): TGTGCCAGTAGTATAGAGAGGAGGGTACCTAATGAAAAACTGTTTTTT. Its translation: CASSIERRVPNEKLFF.

The chain combines TRBV9 with TRBJ1-4; no clear D gene. Trimming took off 0 bases at V and 5 bases at J, with 5 bases between the two ends. The CDR3 sequence is 13 residues long. In germline, CDR1 is SGDLS, CDR2 YYNGEE. CDR3 sequence: CASSVDHNEKLFF. The CDR3 nucleotides are TGTGCCAGCAGCGTAGATCACAATGAAAAACTGTTTTTT.

This clone was counted once. The V and J genes are TRBV21-1 and TRBJ1-2; the table's D call, TRBD1, was not checked against the DNA. TRBV21-1 is marked as a pseudogene. The CDR3 has 19 amino acids. CDR3 residues: CASSKVGGTGTRLLYGYTF. The CDR3 nucleotides are TGTGCCAGCAGCAAAGTAGGAGGGACAGGGACCAGACTCCTCTATGGCTACACCTTC.

The chain carries TRBV4-2 and TRBJ2-2; 10 bases align to TRBD2. V was clipped by 4 bases and J by 4 bases; unmatched bases: 9. The CDR3 has 17 residues. CDR1 and CDR2 from the germline V gene are LGHNA and YNFKEQ. This chain's CDR3 is CASSPGYRLAGTGELFF. The CDR3 DNA sequence: TGTGCCAGCAGCCCGGGATATCGACTAGCGGGCACCGGGGAGCTGTTTTTT.

The chain uses TRBV19 and TRBJ2-7; the match to TRBD2 covers 10 bases. Germline V gives CDR1 LNHDA, CDR2 SQIVND (reference sequence). Unmatched junction bases numbered 14, after V lost 3 bases and J lost 3 bases. The CDR3 loop spans 18 amino acids. In nucleotides, the CDR3 is TGTGCCAGTAGTATCAGAAGCGGAGCTAGCGGGAGAGTCTACGAGCAGTACTTC. Translated: CASSIRSGASGRVYEQYF.

CDR3 amino acids: CASRTDRGNEKLFF. The CDR3 nucleotides read TGCGCCAGCAGGACCGACAGGGGGAATGAAAAACTGTTTTTT. V is TRBV10-2 and J is TRBJ1-4; 9 bases agree with TRBD1. CDR1 and CDR2 (germline): WSHSY, SAAADI. This CDR3 spans 14 amino acids. Trimming at V came to 6 bases and at J to 5 bases, leaving 4 bases not matched to a gene.

V is TRBV27 and J is TRBJ2-1, with 9 bases that match TRBD2. CDR1 and CDR2 from the germline V gene are MNHEY and SMNVEV (reference sequence). V lost 3 bases, J lost 6 bases, and 6 bases stayed unmatched. The CDR3 spans 15 residues. The CDR3 reads CASSFEAGGGNEQFF. For the CDR3, the DNA is TGTGCCAGCAGTTTCGAAGCGGGAGGAGGCAATGAGCAGTTCTTC.

The CDR3 DNA reads TGTGCCAGCAGCTTAGCCCAGGGGGCCAAAAACATTCAGTACTTC. Encoded protein: CASSLAQGAKNIQYF. V is TRBV13 and J is TRBJ2-4; perhaps TRBD1 as D (6 bases). The germline V gene has CDR1 PRHDT and CDR2 FYEKMQ (reference sequence). Trimming took 1 base from V and 1 from J, leaving 8 bases between them. The length of the CDR3 is 15 residues.

The chain combines TRBV7-2 with TRBJ2-7; 7 bases line up with TRBD1. The CDR3 runs to 15 residues. Trimming removed 2 bases from V and 1 base from J; junction bases left unmatched: 5. In germline, CDR1 is SGHTA, CDR2 FQGNSA. This chain's CDR3 is CASSLRQGISYEQYF. In DNA form, the CDR3 reads TGTGCCAGCAGCTTACGACAGGGAATTTCCTACGAGCAGTACTTC. Complete variable domain (other parts from reference TRBV7-2 and TRBJ2-7): GAGVSQSPSNKVTEKGKDVELRCDPISGHTALYWYRQSLGQGLEFLIYFQGNSAPDKSGLPSDRFSAERTGGSVSTLTIQRTQQEDSAVYLCASSLRQGISYEQYFGPGTRLTVT.

This sequence joins TRBV9 and TRBJ2-1; 7 bases are a match to TRBD1. V was pared by 3 bases and J by 8 bases, with 5 bases of the junction left unmatched. CDR3 length: 13 residues. Per germline, CDR1 SGDLS and CDR2 YYNGEE. CDR3: CASSGQGGDEQFF. The CDR3 nucleotides read TGTGCCAGCAGCGGACAGGGTGGGGATGAGCAGTTCTTC.

The chain links TRBV7-9 to TRBJ2-5; 9 bases align to TRBD2. This CDR3 is 16 amino acids long. The V segment lost 5 bases and the J segment 2 bases; nucleotides outside the gene matches: 9. The V gene's germline CDR1 is SEHNR and CDR2 FQNEAQ (reference sequence). CDR3 sequence: CASSPRLAESQETQYF. The DNA for the CDR3 is TGTGCCAGCAGCCCGCGACTAGCGGAATCACAAGAGACCCAGTACTTC.

The rearrangement joins TRBV15 to TRBJ2-5; 9 positions match TRBD2. Germline CDR1 LNHNV, CDR2 YYDKDF (reference sequence). CDR3 length: 17 residues. V gave up 0 bases and J gave up 5 bases; unmatched junction bases: 10. In DNA, the CDR3 is TGTGCCACCAGCAGAGAACGGGGCGGGGGGGCCCTGGAGACCCAGTACTTC. As protein: CATSRERGGGALETQYF.

The chain uses TRBV9 and TRBJ1-1; D might be TRBD1 (5 bases). Germline V CDR1 and CDR2: SGDLS, YYNGEE. CDR3 length: 14 residues. Trimming removed 2 bases from V and 4 bases from J, with 12 bases in between. The CDR3 DNA sequence: TGTGCCAGCAGCGTCGGGGGTGGGTTCACTGAAGCTTTCTTT. It yields the protein CASSVGGGFTEAFF.

V is TRBV28 and J is TRBJ2-7; 10 nucleotides line up with TRBD1. This CDR3 is built from 16 residues. Germline V gene sequence: CDR1 MDHEN, CDR2 SYDVKM. Unmatched junction bases numbered 5, after V lost 3 bases and J lost 0 bases. This CDR3 is CASSLLGTGVSYEQYF. The CDR3 coding sequence is TGTGCCAGCAGTTTGCTTGGGACAGGGGTCTCCTACGAGCAGTACTTC.

This rearrangement joins TRBV5-1 to TRBJ2-6; possibly TRBD1 for D (6 bases). Trimming took 1 base from V and 4 from J, leaving 12 bases between them. Germline lookup yields CDR1 SGHRS and CDR2 YFSETQ. The CDR3 is 16 residues long. For the CDR3, the DNA is TGCGCCAGCAGCTTGATCGGGACAAGGGGGGCCAACGTCCTGACTTTC. It codes for CASSLIGTRGANVLTF.

The chain couples TRBV7-2 to TRBJ1-2, with 8 bases identical to TRBD1. J was trimmed by 7 bases and V by 4 bases; bases with no gene match: 11. CDR1 and CDR2 from the germline V gene are SGHTA and FQGNSA. The CDR3 loop spans 15 amino acids. The CDR3 DNA follows: TGTGCCAGCAGCTCAGGGGGAAACAGGGGGACTGGCTACACCTTC. Translated: CASSSGGNRGTGYTF.

The rearrangement joins TRBV9 to TRBJ2-5, with 8 bases fitting TRBD1. The CDR3 is 15 amino acids. The ends lost 3 bases at V and 6 bases at J; junction bases unmatched: 10. From germline, CDR1 is SGDLS and CDR2 YYNGEE. DNA for the CDR3: TGTGCCAGCAGCGATAGACAGGGGTACAGAAAGACCCAGTACTTC. Residues: CASSDRQGYRKTQYF.

A note on this clone: At one end, the junction sequence differs from germline, possibly due to a read error. The V call is TRBV5-3, the J call TRBJ2-5; D perhaps matches TRBD1 (5 bases). TRBV5-3 is an ORF, and what it does is uncertain. This CDR3 has 13 residues. The CDR3 DNA follows: TGTGCCAGCAGCTTTAGGGGCCAAGAGACCCAGTACTTC. This gives the protein CASSFRGQETQYF.

The chain links TRBV18 to TRBJ2-1, with 8 nucleotides matching TRBD2. The CDR3 covers 16 residues. Germline loops: CDR1 KGHSH, CDR2 LQKENI. J was trimmed by 1 base and V by 3 bases; bases with no gene match: 5. CDR3 sequence reads: CASSPSLAGSYNEQFF. CDR3 coding DNA: TGTGCCAGCTCACCGTCCCTAGCGGGTTCCTACAATGAGCAGTTCTTC.

The chain has TRBV19 and TRBJ2-3; possible D gene TRBD2, 7 bases. Germline-derived CDR1 and CDR2 are LNHDA and SQIVND (reference sequence). With 3 bases removed from V and 6 bases from J, the gap between germline ends came to 13 bases. The CDR3 is 14 residues long. CDR3 sequence: CASSMVGGPDTQYF. The DNA for the CDR3 is TGTGCCAGTAGTATGGTGGGGGGGCCGGATACGCAGTATTTT.

The chain is built from TRBV5-1 and TRBJ2-1, with TRBD2 identical over 8 bases. With V trimmed by 3 bases and J by 3 bases, 5 bases remained unmatched. The CDR3 length is 15 residues. The V gene's germline CDR1 is SGHRS and CDR2 YFSETQ. DNA of the CDR3: TGCGCCAGCAGCTCCGGGGGGGGAAACTACAATGAGCAGTTCTTC. Its translation: CASSSGGGNYNEQFF.

This chain joins TRBV5-1 and TRBJ2-5; TRBD2 aligns across 9 bases. CDR3 size: 16 residues. CDR1 is SGHRS and CDR2 is YFSETQ in the germline V gene. The V and J ends lost 7 bases and 5 bases, in that order; junction bases with no gene match: 15. CDR3 nucleotides: TGCGCCAGCTCCTCTTCGGGCGGGAGGGCCGGTGAGACCCAGTACTTC. Translation gives CASSSSGGRAGETQYF.